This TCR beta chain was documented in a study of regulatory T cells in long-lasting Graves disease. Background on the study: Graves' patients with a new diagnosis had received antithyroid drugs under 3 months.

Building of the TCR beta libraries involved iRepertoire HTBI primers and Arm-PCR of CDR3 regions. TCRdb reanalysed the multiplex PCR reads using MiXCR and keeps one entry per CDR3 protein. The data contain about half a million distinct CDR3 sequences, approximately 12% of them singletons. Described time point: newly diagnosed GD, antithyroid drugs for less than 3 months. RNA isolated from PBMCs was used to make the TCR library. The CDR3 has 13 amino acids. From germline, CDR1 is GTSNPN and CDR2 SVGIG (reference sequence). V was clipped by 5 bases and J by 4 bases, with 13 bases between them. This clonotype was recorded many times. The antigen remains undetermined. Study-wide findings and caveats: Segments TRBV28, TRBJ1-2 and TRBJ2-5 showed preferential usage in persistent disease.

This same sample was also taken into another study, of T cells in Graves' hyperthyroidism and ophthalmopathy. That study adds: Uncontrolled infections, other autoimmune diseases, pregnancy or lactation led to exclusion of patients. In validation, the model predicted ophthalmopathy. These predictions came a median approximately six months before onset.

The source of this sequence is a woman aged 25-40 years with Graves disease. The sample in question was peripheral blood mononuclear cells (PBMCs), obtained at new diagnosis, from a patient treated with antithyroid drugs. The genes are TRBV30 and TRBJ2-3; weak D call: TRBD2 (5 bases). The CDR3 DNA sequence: TGTGCCTGGGCTTCGTTTAGCGCAGATACGCAGTATTTT. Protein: CAWASFSADTQYF.